The 32 T cell receptor beta chains given below trace back to one sample, sequenced in a study of graft-versus-host responses after intestinal transplantation. Labeling with CFSE marked 200,000 or so responder cells, which were plated with 200,000 or so irradiated, violet-dye-labeled stimulator cells. Generated by immunoSEQ multiplex PCR, the TCRdb table keeps only in-frame clones and is missing some. The sample lists 23,000 or so clones, approximately 33% occurring once. The input for sequencing was alloreactive CD8+ T cells from a mixed lymphocyte reaction culture, taken before intestinal transplant. Subset reported: CFSE-low proliferating T cells sorted from approximately 6-day pre-transplant mixed lymphocyte reaction (GvH or HvG direction). These receptors came from a human patient who received an intestinal transplant.

This chain links TRBV29-1 with TRBJ2-2; 7 nucleotides line up with TRBD1. The CDR3 length is 15 residues. The V gene end was trimmed by 4 bases and the J gene end by 5 bases; junction bases not matched to a gene: 10. CDR1 is SQVTM and CDR2 is ANQGSEA in the germline V gene. This CDR3 reads CSVAMTGIGTGELFF. In DNA, the CDR3 is TGCAGCGTTGCAATGACAGGGATAGGAACCGGGGAGCTGTTTTTT.

V is TRBV5-3 and J is TRBJ1-5, with D unresolved. TRBV5-3 is classed as an ORF, of uncertain function. The CDR3 totals 13 residues. Deletions cut 1 base from V and 5 bases from J, with 7 bases between. In DNA, the CDR3 is TGTGCCAGAAGCTTGATTTGCGATCAGCCCCAGCATTTT. It translates to CARSLICDQPQHF.

This clone came up a few times. The DNA for the CDR3 is TGTGCCAGCAGCCCCGGGGGAGATACGCAGTATTTT. This gives the protein CASSPGGDTQYF. The gene calls are TRBV7-3 and TRBJ2-3; D perhaps matches TRBD2 (6 bases). The CDR3 runs 12 residues. In germline, CDR1 is SGHTA, CDR2 FQGTGA. V lost 5 bases to trimming and J lost 5 bases, with 8 bases between them. The entire variable domain, with the rest obtained from reference TRBV7-3 and TRBJ2-3, is as follows: GAGVSQTPSNKVTEKGKYVELRCDPISGHTALYWYRQSLGQGPEFLIYFQGTGAADDSGLPNDRFFAVRPEGSVSTLKIQRTERGDSAVYLCASSPGGDTQYFGPGTRLTVL.

The genes are TRBV6-9 and TRBJ1-5, with TRBD1 matching 8 bases. CDR1 is MNHGY, CDR2 SVAAGI, per germline. Germline trimming cut 6 bases from V and 1 base from J; bases unmatched to any gene: 5. The CDR3 loop spans 15 amino acids. CDR3 region: CASSSDRASNQPQHF. The CDR3, as DNA: TGTGCCAGCAGCTCGGACAGGGCAAGCAATCAGCCCCAGCATTTT.

CDR3: CATSKGGGGGYTF. CDR3 sequence (DNA): TGTGCCACCAGCAAAGGGGGAGGGGGTGGCTACACCTTC. The chain carries TRBV15 and TRBJ1-2, with a weak D call TRBD1 (6 bases). Trimming took off 4 bases at V and 7 bases at J, with 13 bases between the two ends. Looked up from germline, CDR1 is LNHNV and CDR2 is YYDKDF (reference sequence). CDR3 length: 13 residues.

This clone was detected a few times. Other nucleotide sequences in the sample specify the same CDR3. The chain combines TRBV10-2 with TRBJ2-7; D is ambiguous. V was cut by 2 bases and J by 4 bases, with 3 bases left in between. CDR1 is WSHSY, CDR2 SAAADI, per germline. This CDR3 spans 11 amino acids. The CDR3 sequence: CASSEGYEQYF. In DNA, the CDR3 is TGCGCCAGCAGTGAGGGTTACGAGCAGTACTTC.

This clone appeared a few times. The chain couples TRBV2 to TRBJ2-1, with 11 bases lining up with TRBD2. Germline V gene data show CDR1 as SNHLY and CDR2 as FYNNEI. This CDR3 region has 20 residues. The ends lost 7 bases at V and 3 bases at J; junction bases unmatched: 20. CDR3 bases: TGTGCCAGCACCTTACCGACAGGTGAGGGGACTAGCGGAAACTACAATGAGCAGTTCTTC. Protein: CASTLPTGEGTSGNYNEQFF.

The chain joins TRBV18 to TRBJ2-3, with 7 positions matching TRBD1. The length of the CDR3 is 15 residues. CDR1 is KGHSH and CDR2 is LQKENI in the germline V gene. V lost 4 bases and J lost 1; bases outside the gene matches: 5. CDR3 protein: CASSRTGAGTDTQYF. The CDR3, as DNA: TGTGCCAGCTCACGTACAGGGGCGGGCACAGATACGCAGTATTTT. The full variable domain, in which reference TRBV18 and TRBJ2-3 provide the parts outside the CDR3, is NAGVMQNPRHLVRRRGQEARLRCSPMKGHSHVYWYRQLPEEGLKFMVYLQKENIIDESGMPKERFSAEFPKEGPSILRIQQVVRGDSAAYFCASSRTGAGTDTQYFGPGTRLTVL.

This clone was seen only a few times. The V gene is TRBV6-6, the J gene TRBJ1-1, with D uncertain. With 0 bases removed from V and 11 bases from J, the gap between germline ends came to 16 bases. Germline values: CDR1 MNHNY, CDR2 SVGAGI (reference sequence). CDR3 length equals 14 residues. The CDR3, as DNA: TGTGCCAGCAGTTACTCCCCGGCCCCGGGGATGGCTTTCTTT. Its translation: CASSYSPAPGMAFF.

The CDR3 region is CASSLPTSGRAGETQYF. CDR3 in DNA: TGTGCCAGCAGCTTACCCACTAGCGGGAGGGCCGGAGAGACCCAGTACTTC. The chain joins TRBV7-9 to TRBJ2-5; 13 bases match TRBD2. There are 17 residues in the CDR3. The V segment lost 2 bases and the J segment 4 bases; nucleotides outside the gene matches: 7. From germline, CDR1 is SEHNR and CDR2 FQNEAQ (reference sequence).

This clone was observed a few times. The chain employs TRBV11-2 and TRBJ2-3, with D perhaps being TRBD1 or TRBD2 (5 bases each). This CDR3 comprises 15 residues. The V gene lost 2 bases and the J gene lost 4 bases, with 13 bases spanning the gap. Germline lookup yields CDR1 SGHAT and CDR2 FQNNGV. CDR3 nucleotides: TGTGCCAGCAGCTTAAGGGATGAGGGGCCAGATACGCAGTATTTT. This sequence encodes CASSLRDEGPDTQYF.

The rearrangement joins TRBV4-1 to TRBJ2-3; D perhaps matches TRBD2 (5 bases). This CDR3 comprises 16 residues. CDR1 and CDR2 (germline): MGHRA, YSYEKL. Between the trimmed V and J ends, which lost 0 bases and 7 bases, there was a span of 17 bases. In DNA form, the CDR3 reads TGCGCCAGCAGCCAAGATTCGGGGTTCGGGGTACATACGCAGTATTTT. It translates to CASSQDSGFGVHTQYF.

This chain joins TRBV11-2 and TRBJ1-6, with unresolved D. Trimming removed 1 base from V and 0 bases from J, with 13 bases in between. The CDR3 runs to 18 residues. In germline, CDR1 is SGHAT, CDR2 FQNNGV. CDR3 coding DNA: TGTGCCAGCAGCTTAGGCCGGGTTACAAGCTCCTATAATTCACCCCTCCACTTT. Residues: CASSLGRVTSSYNSPLHF.

The chain employs TRBV4-3 and TRBJ1-1; D is unresolved. This CDR3 spans 14 amino acids. V was cut by 1 base and J by 4 bases, with 10 bases left in between. Germline CDR1 and CDR2: LGHNA and YSLEER. CDR3 DNA: TGCGCCAGCAGCCAAGTGCTGGATGGCACTGAAGCTTTCTTT. Amino acids: CASSQVLDGTEAFF.

The chain couples TRBV19 to TRBJ2-3; D call uncertain. Looked up from germline, CDR1 is LNHDA and CDR2 is SQIVND (reference sequence). Trimming shortened V by 5 bases and J by 6 bases, and 12 bases separated the two germline ends. The CDR3 covers 13 residues. The CDR3 DNA reads as TGTGCCAGTAGTTCAGTGGGGTGGGATACGCAGTATTTT. Translation gives CASSSVGWDTQYF.

This chain joins TRBV5-4 and TRBJ2-2, with D unresolved. The CDR3 covers 12 residues. The germline gives CDR1 SGHNT, CDR2 YYREEE (reference sequence). The V gene lost 4 bases and the J gene lost 0 bases, with 1 base spanning the gap. CDR3 residues: CASSPNTGELFF. The CDR3 nucleotides read TGTGCCAGCAGCCCGAACACCGGGGAGCTGTTTTTT.

The genes are TRBV27 and TRBJ1-1; a weak D match, TRBD1 (5 bases). There are 13 residues in the CDR3. The V end was cut by 6 bases, the J end by 3 bases, with 11 bases between. Germline V gives CDR1 MNHEY, CDR2 SMNVEV (reference sequence). The CDR3 region is CASRIRGYTEAFF. DNA of the CDR3: TGTGCCAGCAGAATTAGGGGTTACACTGAAGCTTTCTTT.

This clone has more than one count but fewer than ten. This chain uses TRBV28 with TRBJ2-1; 9 bases align to TRBD2. The CDR3 contains 16 residues. Germline V gene data show CDR1 as MDHEN and CDR2 as SYDVKM. V shed 3 bases and J 4 bases; nucleotides not matched to a gene: 7. CDR3 in DNA: TGTGCCAGCAGTTTTACAAGCGGGAGGTCTTACAATGAGCAGTTCTTC. Protein product: CASSFTSGRSYNEQFF.

The V gene is TRBV19, the J gene TRBJ2-7; the match to TRBD1 covers 8 bases. This CDR3 contains 15 residues. The J segment lost 6 bases and the V segment lost 3 bases, leaving 10 bases of the junction unmatched. Germline CDR1 LNHDA, CDR2 SQIVND (reference sequence). In nucleotides, the CDR3 is TGTGCCAGTAGTATTTCCTGGACAGGGACAGCCGAGCAGTACTTC. This encodes CASSISWTGTAEQYF.

CDR3 nucleotide sequence: TGTGCCAGCAGTTACCCCGGACAGGGAAACTATGGCTACACCTTC. This codes for CASSYPGQGNYGYTF. J is TRBJ1-2 and V is TRBV6-5; TRBD1 matches at 8 bases. Germline CDR1 MNHEY, CDR2 SVGAGI. J lost 2 bases, V lost 2 bases, and 4 bases had no gene match. This CDR3 is 15 amino acids long.

For this clone: At one end the junction does not follow the germline gene, possibly because of a read error. The rearrangement joins TRBV11-2 to TRBJ2-1, with unresolved D. CDR3 length: 11 amino acids. Germline V CDR1 and CDR2: SGHAT, FQNNGV. This CDR3 reads CASTLVTEQFF. For the CDR3, the DNA is TGTGCCAGCACCTTAGTCACTGAGCAGTTCTTC.

The rearrangement joins TRBV6-6 to TRBJ2-3; 8 nucleotides agree with TRBD2. The CDR3 is made up of 14 amino acids. With 6 bases clipped from V and 2 bases from J, the junction kept 4 bases outside the gene matches. Per the germline V gene, CDR1 is MNHNY and CDR2 is SVGAGI (reference sequence). Here the CDR3 DNA reads TGTGCCAGCAGATCGGGGGGGCTCACAGATACGCAGTATTTT. It encodes CASRSGGLTDTQYF.

The chain recombines TRBV6-4 with TRBJ2-6; TRBD2 matches at 14 bases. The J segment lost 4 bases and the V segment lost 4 bases, leaving 6 bases of the junction unmatched. CDR3 length equals 18 residues. Germline V lookup: CDR1 MRHNA, CDR2 SNTAGT. The CDR3 spells CASSVRLAGGSGANVLTF. The CDR3 DNA reads as TGTGCCAGCAGTGTCAGACTAGCGGGAGGGTCCGGGGCCAACGTCCTGACTTTC.

The chain is built from TRBV2 and TRBJ1-5; D is unclear. This CDR3 region has 16 residues. V lost 8 bases and J lost 3, with 20 bases in between. Germline assignment: CDR1 SNHLY and CDR2 FYNNEI. CDR3 residues: CASSRAGRLFNQPQHF. CDR3 nucleotides: TGTGCCAGCTCCCGAGCAGGCAGGTTGTTCAATCAGCCCCAGCATTTT. Full variable domain (rest looked up from reference TRBV2 and TRBJ1-5): EPEVTQTPSHQVTQMGQEVILRCVPISNHLYFYWYRQILGQKVEFLVSFYNNEISEKSEIFDDQFSVERPDGSNFTLKIRSTKLEDSAMYFCASSRAGRLFNQPQHFGDGTRLSIL.

V gene TRBV11-3 combines with J gene TRBJ1-5, with TRBD1 matching 10 bases. Germline CDR1 SGHNT, CDR2 YENEEA. This CDR3 has 19 amino acids. Trimming took 6 bases from V and 2 from J; bases not matched to a gene: 16. CDR3 region: CASRPPRDRGITGNQPQHF. The CDR3, as DNA: TGTGCCAGCAGGCCCCCCCGGGACAGGGGCATAACGGGCAATCAGCCCCAGCATTTT.

V gene TRBV19 combines with J gene TRBJ2-3; 8 bases are shared with TRBD2. Germline V CDR1 and CDR2: LNHDA, SQIVND (reference sequence). CDR3 length equals 14 residues. The V gene end was trimmed by 3 bases and the J gene end by 4 bases; junction bases not matched to a gene: 3. CDR3 coding DNA: TGTGCCAGTAGTATCCCGGGAGGGCCAGATACGCAGTATTTT. Residues: CASSIPGGPDTQYF.

This clone qualifies as medium-sized. This chain uses TRBV6-6 with TRBJ1-1; D unclear. CDR1 and CDR2 from the germline V gene are MNHNY and SVGAGI (reference sequence). V dropped 10 bases and J dropped 0 bases, with 12 bases sitting between them. The CDR3 has 13 residues. CDR3 coding DNA: TGTGCCATTGCTTACATGGTGAACACTGAAGCTTTCTTT. Translating gives CAIAYMVNTEAFF.

The J gene is TRBJ1-3, the V gene TRBV9, with 8 bases lining up with TRBD1. In germline, CDR1 is SGDLS, CDR2 YYNGEE. V was pared by 3 bases and J by 0 bases, with 5 bases of the junction left unmatched. This CDR3 comprises 16 residues. CDR3 sequence reads: CASSGQGAASGNTIYF. Written as DNA, the CDR3 is TGTGCCAGCAGCGGGCAGGGGGCAGCCTCTGGAAACACCATATATTTT. The whole variable domain, filled in from reference TRBV9 and TRBJ1-3, reads DSGVTQTPKHLITATGQRVTLRCSPRSGDLSVYWYQQSLDQGLQFLIQYYNGEERAKGNILERFSAQQFPDLHSELNLSSLELGDSALYFCASSGQGAASGNTIYFGEGSWLTVV.

By its share, this clone is medium-sized (0.01 to 0.1%). The chain recombines TRBV27 with TRBJ2-7; D might be TRBD1 (5 bases). The CDR3 length is 14 residues. V was clipped by 3 bases and J by 2 bases, with 11 bases between them. Germline loops: CDR1 MNHEY, CDR2 SMNVEV (reference sequence). The CDR3 coding sequence is TGTGCCAGCAGTTTGTGGGGCCCCACCTACGAGCAGTACTTC. It is translated as CASSLWGPTYEQYF.

The rearrangement links TRBV4-1 to TRBJ1-4, with 12 bases fitting TRBD1. Germline V gene lookup returns CDR1 MGHRA and CDR2 YSYEKL. The length of the CDR3 is 19 residues. V shed 3 bases, J shed 8 bases, and the junction held 16 bases outside the gene matches. The CDR3 here is CASSHRPGQGARVREKLFF. CDR3 DNA sequence: TGCGCCAGCAGCCACCGTCCGGGACAGGGGGCAAGGGTGAGGGAAAAACTGTTTTTT.

This clone came up a few times. V usage is TRBV5-4 and J usage is TRBJ2-7, with 12 bases matching TRBD2. V was clipped by 4 bases and J by 5 bases; unmatched bases: 7. CDR3 length: 15 amino acids. Germline CDR1 and CDR2: SGHNT and YYREEE (reference sequence). The CDR3 loop reads CASSPWLAGGDEQYF. For the CDR3, the DNA is TGTGCCAGCAGCCCTTGGCTAGCGGGAGGGGACGAGCAGTACTTC.

This chain connects TRBV7-9 to TRBJ2-2; D is ambiguous. Trimming removed 3 bases from V and 6 bases from J, with 5 bases in between. The germline V gene has CDR1 SEHNR and CDR2 FQNEAQ (reference sequence). The CDR3 runs to 12 residues. The chain's CDR3 is CASSFGAGELFF. CDR3 coding DNA: TGTGCCAGCAGCTTTGGGGCCGGGGAGCTGTTTTTT.